The 2 T cell receptor beta chains in this list originate from one sample, sequenced in a study of cytomegalovirus exposure and HLA in healthy donors. Vbeta (60) and Jbeta (13) primers were used in the PCR. Produced via immunoSEQ multiplex PCR; TCRdb's table is partial and in-frame only. The sample comprises 150,000 to 200,000 clones, 75% to 85% of which are singletons, and 1.5% rests with the top ten. The sequencing input was PBMCs. The receptors were gathered from a girl aged 5 to 17 in good health and CMV-seropositive.

This sequence joins TRBV11-2 and TRBJ2-4, with D hard to call. This CDR3 contains 17 residues. Germline CDR1 SGHAT, CDR2 FQNNGV. Trimming took 5 bases from V and 0 from J, leaving 17 bases between them. The CDR3 region is CASSLIAGPLAKNIQYF. The CDR3 DNA is TGTGCCAGCAGCCTGATTGCTGGGCCTCTAGCCAAAAACATTCAGTACTTC.

This clone has just one count. This chain links TRBV11-2 with TRBJ2-4; no definite D call. V was trimmed by 3 bases and J by 7 bases, leaving 13 bases between them. CDR1 SGHAT and CDR2 FQNNGV come from the germline V gene. The CDR3 contains 14 residues. The CDR3 region has the DNA TGTGCCAGCAGCTTGGGCGATTCGGTGAACATTCAGTACTTC. Translated, it gives CASSLGDSVNIQYF.